This T cell receptor beta chain is drawn from a study of T cells in Graves' hyperthyroidism and ophthalmopathy. Study-wide context: At the time of initial diagnosis and before any treatment, peripheral blood was collected.

Each patient was aged 18 to 65 and had newly diagnosed hyperthyroidism of under 2 months' duration. Amplified TCR beta CDR3 regions came from RNA transcripts. With the HTBI primer set, the TCR CDR3 went through a first round of RT-PCR. One entry per CDR3 protein results from TCRdb running MiXCR on the multiplex PCR reads. The profile covers over 700,000 distinct CDR3 sequences, with approximately 19% appearing a single time and approximately 15% taken by the ten largest. There are 15 residues in the CDR3. Germline assignment: CDR1 SEHNR and CDR2 FQNEAQ (reference sequence). Trimming stripped 3 bases from V and 7 bases from J, with 17 bases between.

The chain combines TRBV7-9 with TRBJ2-3, with a weak D call TRBD2 (6 bases). The clonotype comes from a woman aged 50 to 60 with Graves' hyperthyroidism that later progressed to Graves' ophthalmopathy. Sequences were obtained from blood. This chain's CDR3 is CASSFSGGSGNTQYF. CDR3 bases: TGTGCCAGCAGCTTTAGTGGGGGGTCAGGAAATACGCAGTATTTT.